One and the same sample provided the 3 T cell receptor beta chains below, sequenced in a study of beta chain features in type 1 diabetes. Study-wide results and limits: Shorter TCRB CDR3s, moderately but significantly so, marked every one of the four CD4+ subsets in Type 1 diabetes patients.

Expressed TCRB transcripts were sequenced because the entire RNA isolate underwent reverse transcription. Sequencing used immunoSEQ multiplex PCR; TCRdb keeps in-frame clones, though not all of them. The profile covers 640,000 or so clones, with around 15% appearing a single time and approximately 0.022% taken by the ten largest. These receptors have no known antigen. Input material: naive CD4+ T cells from blood. The receptors here all came from a man in his late teens or twenties with type 1 diabetes.

This clone has more than one count but fewer than ten. The genes are TRBV10-3 and TRBJ1-1; possibly TRBD1 for D (6 bases). V lost 7 bases, J lost 4 bases, and 13 bases lay in between. CDR3 length: 13 residues. Germline loops: CDR1 ENHRY, CDR2 SYGVKD. The CDR3 DNA reads as TGTGCCATCACCCAGGAAGGGGGCACTGAAGCTTTCTTT. Translated: CAITQEGGTEAFF.

As regards this clone: Other nucleotide sequences in the sample specify the same CDR3. The chain joins TRBV29-1 to TRBJ2-6; 9 bases line up with TRBD1. J gave up 1 base and V 4 bases, and 2 bases lay outside the gene matches. Germline V CDR1 and CDR2: SQVTM, ANQGSEA. The CDR3 consists of 15 residues. This chain's CDR3 is CSVGQGGSGANVLTF. In DNA, the CDR3 is TGCAGCGTTGGACAGGGGGGTTCTGGGGCCAACGTCCTGACTTTC.

In its sample, this clone was seen a few times. The chain employs TRBV2 and TRBJ2-3; 13 nucleotides agree with TRBD2. The CDR3 runs to 15 residues. Per the germline V gene, CDR1 is SNHLY and CDR2 is FYNNEI. V shed 9 bases and J 4 bases; nucleotides not matched to a gene: 7. CDR3 nucleotides: TGTGCCAGTAAGACTAGCGGGGGGTTAGCAGATACGCAGTATTTT. Translated: CASKTSGGLADTQYF.